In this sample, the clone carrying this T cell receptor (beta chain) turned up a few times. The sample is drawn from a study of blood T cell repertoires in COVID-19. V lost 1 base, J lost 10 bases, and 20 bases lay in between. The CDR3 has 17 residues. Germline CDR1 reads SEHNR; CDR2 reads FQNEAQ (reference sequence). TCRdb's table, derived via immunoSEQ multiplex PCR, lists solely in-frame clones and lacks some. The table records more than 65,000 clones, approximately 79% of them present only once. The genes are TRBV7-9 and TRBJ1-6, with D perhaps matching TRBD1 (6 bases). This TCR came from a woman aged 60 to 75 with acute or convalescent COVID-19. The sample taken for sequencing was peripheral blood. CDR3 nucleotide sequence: TGTGCCAGCAGCTTAGGCGGACTCAGGGAGAGGGGGTCACCCCTCCACTTT. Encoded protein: CASSLGGLRERGSPLHF.